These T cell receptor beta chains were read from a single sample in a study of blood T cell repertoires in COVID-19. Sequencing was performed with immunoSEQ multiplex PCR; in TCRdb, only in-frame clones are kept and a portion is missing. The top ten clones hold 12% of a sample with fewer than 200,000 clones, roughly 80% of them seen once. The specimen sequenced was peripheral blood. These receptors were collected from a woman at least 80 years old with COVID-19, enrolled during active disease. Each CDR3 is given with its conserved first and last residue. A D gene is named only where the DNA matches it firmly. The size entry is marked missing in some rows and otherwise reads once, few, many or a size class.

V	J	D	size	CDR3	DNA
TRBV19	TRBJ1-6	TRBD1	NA	CASSAQGNQSPLHF	TGTGCCAGTAGTGCACAGGGGAATCAATCACCCCTCCACTTT
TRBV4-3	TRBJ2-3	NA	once	CASSQVTGSTDTQYF	TGCGCCAGCAGCCAAGTTACGGGGAGCACAGATACGCAGTATTTT
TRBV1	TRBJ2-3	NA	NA	CTSSQEYLAGRDTQYF	TGCACCAGCAGCCAAGAATACCTAGCGGGACGAGATACGCAGTATTTT
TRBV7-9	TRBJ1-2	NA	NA	CASSLRGEAYGYTF	TGTGCCAGCAGCTTACGAGGGGAGGCCTATGGCTACACCTTC
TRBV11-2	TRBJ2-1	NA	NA	CASSSTGIDEQFF	TGTGCCAGCAGCTCCACAGGGATCGATGAGCAGTTCTTC
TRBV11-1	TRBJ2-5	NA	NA	CASSPGQGKGETQYF	TGTGCCAGCAGCCCCGGCCAGGGGAAGGGAGAGACCCAGTACTTC
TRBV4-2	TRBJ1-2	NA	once	CASSRSSGNYGYTF	TGTGCCAGCAGCCGATCCTCCGGTAACTATGGCTACACCTTC
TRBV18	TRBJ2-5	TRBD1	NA	CASSPRTGRETQYF	TGTGCCAGCTCACCTCGGACAGGGCGAGAGACCCAGTACTTC
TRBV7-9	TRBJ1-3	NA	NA	CASSLLGAGNTIYF	TGTGCCAGCAGCTTACTGGGCGCTGGAAACACCATATATTTT
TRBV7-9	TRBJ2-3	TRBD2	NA	CASSPRSGKGTDTQYF	TGTGCCAGCAGTCCCCGTAGCGGGAAGGGCACAGATACGCAGTATTTT
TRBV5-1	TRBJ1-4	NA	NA	CASSLGTAATNEKLFF	TGCGCCAGCAGCTTGGGGACAGCAGCAACTAATGAAAAACTGTTTTTT
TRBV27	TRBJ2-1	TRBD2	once	CATLKVGWPSGMPVPSYNEQFF	TGTGCCACTTTAAAGGTCGGTTGGCCTAGCGGGATGCCGGTCCCCTCCTACAATGAGCAGTTCTTC
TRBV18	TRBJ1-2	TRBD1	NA	CASSSATGDYGYTF	TGTGCCAGCTCATCTGCGACAGGGGACTATGGCTACACCTTC
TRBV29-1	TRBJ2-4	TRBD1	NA	CSGGTGGDIQYF	TGCAGCGGGGGAACAGGGGGTGACATTCAGTACTTC
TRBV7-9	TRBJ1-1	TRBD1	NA	CASSSTRDRDTEAFF	TGTGCCAGCAGCTCTACCCGGGACAGGGACACTGAAGCTTTCTTT
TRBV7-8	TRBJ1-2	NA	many	CASTKRRAIDGYTF	TGTGCCAGCACCAAACGGAGGGCTATAGATGGCTACACCTTC
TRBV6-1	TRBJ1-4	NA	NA	CASSEIRQVEKLFF	TGTGCCAGCAGTGAAATAAGGCAGGTTGAAAAACTGTTTTTT
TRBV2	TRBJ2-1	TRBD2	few	CASSEAYLAGGYNEQFF	TGTGCCAGCAGTGAAGCTTACCTAGCGGGGGGTTACAATGAGCAGTTCTTC
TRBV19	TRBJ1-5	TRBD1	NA	CASSTDRAYSNQPQHF	TGTGCCAGTAGTACGGACAGGGCGTATAGCAATCAGCCCCAGCATTTT
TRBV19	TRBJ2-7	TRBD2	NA	CASSPWTSGGAYEQYF	TGTGCCAGTAGTCCTTGGACTAGCGGGGGGGCTTACGAGCAGTACTTC
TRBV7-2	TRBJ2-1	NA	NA	CASSPQGSQYNEQFF	TGTGCCAGCAGCCCTCAGGGGTCCCAATACAATGAGCAGTTCTTC
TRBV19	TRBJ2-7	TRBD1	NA	CASSPGGQGAYEQYF	TGTGCCAGTAGTCCGGGGGGACAGGGCGCCTACGAGCAGTACTTC
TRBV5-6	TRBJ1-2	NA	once	CASRGDTYYGYTF	TGTGCCAGCAGGGGGGACACCTACTATGGCTACACCTTC
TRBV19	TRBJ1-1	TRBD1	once	CASSGWTGLNTEAFF	TGTGCCAGTAGTGGATGGACAGGACTGAACACTGAAGCTTTCTTT
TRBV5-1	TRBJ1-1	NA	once	CASGTGTLNTEAFF	TGCGCCAGCGGGACCGGGACACTGAACACTGAAGCTTTCTTT
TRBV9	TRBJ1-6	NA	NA	CASSVGSLSYNSPLHF	TGTGCCAGCAGCGTAGGGTCACTCTCCTATAATTCACCCCTCCACTTT
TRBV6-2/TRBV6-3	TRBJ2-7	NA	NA	CASSFRGIGYEQYF	TGTGCCAGCAGTTTCCGGGGTATTGGATACGAGCAGTACTTC
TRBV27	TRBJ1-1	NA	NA	CASSPLTENTEAFF	TGTGCCAGCAGTCCCCTAACCGAGAACACTGAAGCTTTCTTT
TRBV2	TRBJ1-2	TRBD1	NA	CASSEEIGGLTGDGYTF	TGTGCCAGCAGTGAAGAAATAGGGGGCCTCACCGGGGATGGCTACACCTTC